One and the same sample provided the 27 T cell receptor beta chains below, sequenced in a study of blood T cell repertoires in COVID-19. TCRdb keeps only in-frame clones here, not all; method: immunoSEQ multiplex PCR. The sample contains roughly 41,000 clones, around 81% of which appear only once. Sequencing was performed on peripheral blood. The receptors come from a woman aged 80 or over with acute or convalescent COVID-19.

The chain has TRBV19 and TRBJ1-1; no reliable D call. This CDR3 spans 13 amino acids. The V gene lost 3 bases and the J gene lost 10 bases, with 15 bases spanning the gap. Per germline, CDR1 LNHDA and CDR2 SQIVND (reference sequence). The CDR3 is CASSIPRGLGAFF. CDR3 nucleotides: TGTGCCAGTAGTATTCCGCGAGGCCTGGGAGCTTTCTTT.

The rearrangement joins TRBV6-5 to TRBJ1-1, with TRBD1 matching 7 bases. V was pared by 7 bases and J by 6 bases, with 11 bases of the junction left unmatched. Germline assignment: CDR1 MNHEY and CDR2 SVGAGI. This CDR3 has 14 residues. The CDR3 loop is CASTQTGKTAEAFF. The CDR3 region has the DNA TGTGCCAGCACCCAGACAGGGAAGACGGCTGAAGCTTTCTTT.

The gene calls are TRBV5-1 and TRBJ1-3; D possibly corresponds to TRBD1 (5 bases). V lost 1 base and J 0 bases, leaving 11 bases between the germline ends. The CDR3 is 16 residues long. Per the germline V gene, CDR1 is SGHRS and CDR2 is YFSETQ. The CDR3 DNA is TGCGCCAGCAGCTTGTCCCCCGGGGGCTCTGGAAACACCATATATTTT. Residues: CASSLSPGGSGNTIYF.

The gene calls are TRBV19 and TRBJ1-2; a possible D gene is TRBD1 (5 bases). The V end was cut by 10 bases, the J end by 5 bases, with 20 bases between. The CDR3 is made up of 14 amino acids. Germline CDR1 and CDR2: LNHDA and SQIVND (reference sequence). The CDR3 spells CATRYQGIGYGYTF. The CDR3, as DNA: TGTGCCACGCGTTACCAGGGAATTGGATATGGCTACACCTTC.

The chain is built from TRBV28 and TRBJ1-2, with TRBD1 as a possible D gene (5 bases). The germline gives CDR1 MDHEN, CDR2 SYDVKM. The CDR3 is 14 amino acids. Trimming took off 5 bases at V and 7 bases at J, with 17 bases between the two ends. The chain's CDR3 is CASSPPGRVGGYTF. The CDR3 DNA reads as TGTGCCAGCAGTCCCCCAGGGAGGGTAGGTGGCTACACCTTC.

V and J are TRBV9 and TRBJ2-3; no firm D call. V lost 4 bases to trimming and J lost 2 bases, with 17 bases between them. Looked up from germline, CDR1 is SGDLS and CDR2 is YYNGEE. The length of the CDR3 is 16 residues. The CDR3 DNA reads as TGTGCCAGCAGCTCCCCCGTTGGCTCGTCCACAGATACGCAGTATTTT. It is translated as CASSSPVGSSTDTQYF.

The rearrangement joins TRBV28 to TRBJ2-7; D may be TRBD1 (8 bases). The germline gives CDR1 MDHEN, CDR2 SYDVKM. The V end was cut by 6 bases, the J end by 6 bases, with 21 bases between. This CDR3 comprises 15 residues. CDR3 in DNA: TGTGCCAGCAGCTCGGCGGGGGACAGGTTTCCCGAGCAGTACTTC. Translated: CASSSAGDRFPEQYF.

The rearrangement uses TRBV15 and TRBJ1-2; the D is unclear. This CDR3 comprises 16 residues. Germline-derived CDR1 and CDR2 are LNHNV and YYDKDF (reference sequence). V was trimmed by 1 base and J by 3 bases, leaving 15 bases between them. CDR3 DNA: TGTGCCACCAGCAGAGGCGGAATAGGCGGTGACTATGGCTACACCTTC. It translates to CATSRGGIGGDYGYTF.

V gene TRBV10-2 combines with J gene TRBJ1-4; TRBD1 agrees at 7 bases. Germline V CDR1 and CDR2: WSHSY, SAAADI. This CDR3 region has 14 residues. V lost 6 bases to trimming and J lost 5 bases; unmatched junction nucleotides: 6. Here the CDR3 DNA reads TGCGCCAGCAGGATGGACAGGTTCAATGAAAAACTGTTTTTT. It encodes CASRMDRFNEKLFF.

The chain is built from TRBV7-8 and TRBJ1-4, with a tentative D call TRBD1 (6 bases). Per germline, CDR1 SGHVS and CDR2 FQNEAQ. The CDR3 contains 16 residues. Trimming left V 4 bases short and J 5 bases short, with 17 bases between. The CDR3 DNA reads TGTGCCAGCAGCTCGACTTCGGGACATCAGAATGAAAAACTGTTTTTT. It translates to CASSSTSGHQNEKLFF.

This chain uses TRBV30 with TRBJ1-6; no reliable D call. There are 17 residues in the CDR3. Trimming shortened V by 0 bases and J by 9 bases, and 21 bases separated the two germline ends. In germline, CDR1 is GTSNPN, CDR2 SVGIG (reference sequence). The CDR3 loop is CAWSVQWEGIRTSPLHF. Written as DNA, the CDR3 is TGTGCCTGGAGTGTACAGTGGGAGGGAATCCGGACTTCACCCCTCCACTTT. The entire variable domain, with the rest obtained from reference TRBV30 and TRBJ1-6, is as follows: SQTIHQWPATLVQPVGSPLSLECTVEGTSNPNLYWYRQAAGRGLQLLFYSVGIGQISSEVPQNLSASRPQDRQFILSSKKLLLSDSGFYLCAWSVQWEGIRTSPLHFGNGTRLTVT.

This CDR3 reads CASSRTGDSLYGYTF. The CDR3 DNA reads TGTGCCAGCAGCCGGACTGGGGACAGCCTATATGGCTACACCTTC. The gene calls are TRBV3-1 (or the pseudogene TRBV3-2) and TRBJ1-2, with 7 bases identical to TRBD1. CDR3 length: 15 amino acids. J gave up 5 bases and V 4 bases, and 10 bases lay outside the gene matches. Germline CDR1 is LGHDT and CDR2 is YNNKEL (reference sequence).

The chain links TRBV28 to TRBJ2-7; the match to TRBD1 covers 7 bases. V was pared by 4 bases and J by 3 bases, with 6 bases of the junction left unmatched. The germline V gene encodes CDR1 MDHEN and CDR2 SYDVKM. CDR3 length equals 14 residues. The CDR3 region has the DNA TGTGCCAGCAGTTCCCTACAGGGGATCTACGAGCAGTACTTC. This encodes CASSSLQGIYEQYF.

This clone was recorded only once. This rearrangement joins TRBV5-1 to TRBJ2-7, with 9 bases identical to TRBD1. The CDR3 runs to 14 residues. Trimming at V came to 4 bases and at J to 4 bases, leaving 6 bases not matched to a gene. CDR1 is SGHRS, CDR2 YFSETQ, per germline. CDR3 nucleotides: TGCGCCAGCAGCCCATTGGACAGGGGATACGAGCAGTACTTC. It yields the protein CASSPLDRGYEQYF.

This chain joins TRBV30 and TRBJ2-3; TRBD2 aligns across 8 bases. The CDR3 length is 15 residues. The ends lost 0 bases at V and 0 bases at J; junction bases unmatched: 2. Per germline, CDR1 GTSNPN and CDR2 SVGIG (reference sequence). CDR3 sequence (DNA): TGTGCCTGGAGTGTAGCTAGCGGGAGCACAGATACGCAGTATTTT. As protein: CAWSVASGSTDTQYF.

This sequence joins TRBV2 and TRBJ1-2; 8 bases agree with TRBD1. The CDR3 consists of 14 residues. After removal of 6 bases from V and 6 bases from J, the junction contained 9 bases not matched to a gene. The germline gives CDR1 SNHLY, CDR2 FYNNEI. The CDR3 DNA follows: TGTGCCAGCAGACTCCGGACAGGGTTGGATGGCTACACCTTC. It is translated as CASRLRTGLDGYTF.

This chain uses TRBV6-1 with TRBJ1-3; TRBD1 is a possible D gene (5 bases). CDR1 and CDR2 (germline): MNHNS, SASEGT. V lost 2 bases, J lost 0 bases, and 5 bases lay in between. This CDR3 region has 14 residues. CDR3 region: CASSEQGSGNTIYF. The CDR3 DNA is TGTGCCAGCAGTGAACAGGGCTCTGGAAACACCATATATTTT.

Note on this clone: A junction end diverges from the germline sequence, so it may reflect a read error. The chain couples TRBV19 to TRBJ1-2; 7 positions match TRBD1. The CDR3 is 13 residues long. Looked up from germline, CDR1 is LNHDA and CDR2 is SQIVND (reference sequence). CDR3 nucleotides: TGTGCCAGTAGCATAGGGGGCCAGTTTGGCTACACCTTC. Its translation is CASSIGGQFGYTF.

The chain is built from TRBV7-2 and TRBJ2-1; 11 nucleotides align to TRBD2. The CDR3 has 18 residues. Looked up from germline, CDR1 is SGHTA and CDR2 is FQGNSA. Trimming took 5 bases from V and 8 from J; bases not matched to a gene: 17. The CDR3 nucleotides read TGTGCCAGCAGCCACCCCAATTCGGTTAGCGGGGGGGCCTATGAGCAGTTCTTC. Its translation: CASSHPNSVSGGAYEQFF.

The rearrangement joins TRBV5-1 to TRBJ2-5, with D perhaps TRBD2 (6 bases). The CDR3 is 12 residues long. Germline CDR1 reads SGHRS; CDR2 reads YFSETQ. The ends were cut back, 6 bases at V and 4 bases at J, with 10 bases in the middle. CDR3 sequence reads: CASNQGGETQYF. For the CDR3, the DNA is TGCGCCAGCAATCAGGGAGGAGAGACCCAGTACTTC.

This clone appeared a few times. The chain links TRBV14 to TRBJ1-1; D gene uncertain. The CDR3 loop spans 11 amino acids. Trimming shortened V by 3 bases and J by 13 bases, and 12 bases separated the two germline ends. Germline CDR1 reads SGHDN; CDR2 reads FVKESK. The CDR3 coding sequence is TGTGCCAGCAGCCAGAACGGCGCAGGTTTCTTT. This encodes CASSQNGAGFF. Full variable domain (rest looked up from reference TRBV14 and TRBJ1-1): EAGVTQFPSHSVIEKGQTVTLRCDPISGHDNLYWYRRVMGKEIKFLLHFVKESKQDESGMPNNRFLAERTGGTYSTLKVQPAELEDSGVYFCASSQNGAGFFGQGTRLTVV.

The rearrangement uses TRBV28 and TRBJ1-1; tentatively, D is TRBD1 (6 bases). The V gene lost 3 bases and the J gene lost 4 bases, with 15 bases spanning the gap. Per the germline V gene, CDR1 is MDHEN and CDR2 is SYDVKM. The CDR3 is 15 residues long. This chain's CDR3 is CASSLGQGIGTEAFF. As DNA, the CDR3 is TGTGCCAGCAGTTTGGGGCAGGGGATCGGCACTGAAGCTTTCTTT.

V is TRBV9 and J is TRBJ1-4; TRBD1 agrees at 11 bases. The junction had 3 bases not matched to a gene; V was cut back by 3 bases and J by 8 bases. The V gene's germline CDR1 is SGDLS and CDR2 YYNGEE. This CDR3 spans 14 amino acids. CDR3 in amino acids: CASSAGQGAEKLFF. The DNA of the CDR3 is TGTGCCAGCAGCGCCGGACAGGGGGCAGAAAAACTGTTTTTT.

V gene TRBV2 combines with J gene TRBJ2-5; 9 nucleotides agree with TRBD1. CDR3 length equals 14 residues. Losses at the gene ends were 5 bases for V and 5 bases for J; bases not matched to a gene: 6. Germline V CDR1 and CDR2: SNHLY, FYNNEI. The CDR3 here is CASSPLTGGETQYF. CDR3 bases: TGTGCCAGCAGTCCTCTGACAGGGGGGGAGACCCAGTACTTC.

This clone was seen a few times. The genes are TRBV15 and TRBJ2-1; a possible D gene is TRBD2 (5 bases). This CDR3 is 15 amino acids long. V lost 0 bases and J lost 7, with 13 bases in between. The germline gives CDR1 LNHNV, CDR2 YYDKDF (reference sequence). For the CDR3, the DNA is TGTGCCACCAGCAGAGATGAGTTTACGGGGAATGAGCAGTTCTTC. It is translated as CATSRDEFTGNEQFF.

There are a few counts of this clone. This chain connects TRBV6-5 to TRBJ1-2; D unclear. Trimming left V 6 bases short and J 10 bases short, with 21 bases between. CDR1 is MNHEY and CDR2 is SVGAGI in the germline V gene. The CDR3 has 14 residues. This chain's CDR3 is CASRETIGGIDYTF. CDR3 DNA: TGTGCCAGCAGGGAGACCATAGGTGGCATCGACTACACCTTC.

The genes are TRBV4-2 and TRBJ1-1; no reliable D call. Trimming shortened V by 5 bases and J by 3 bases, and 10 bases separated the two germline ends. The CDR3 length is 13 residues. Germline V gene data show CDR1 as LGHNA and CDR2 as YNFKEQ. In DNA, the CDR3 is TGTGCCAGCAGCTGGTCCGAGGACACTGAAGCTTTCTTT. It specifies CASSWSEDTEAFF.